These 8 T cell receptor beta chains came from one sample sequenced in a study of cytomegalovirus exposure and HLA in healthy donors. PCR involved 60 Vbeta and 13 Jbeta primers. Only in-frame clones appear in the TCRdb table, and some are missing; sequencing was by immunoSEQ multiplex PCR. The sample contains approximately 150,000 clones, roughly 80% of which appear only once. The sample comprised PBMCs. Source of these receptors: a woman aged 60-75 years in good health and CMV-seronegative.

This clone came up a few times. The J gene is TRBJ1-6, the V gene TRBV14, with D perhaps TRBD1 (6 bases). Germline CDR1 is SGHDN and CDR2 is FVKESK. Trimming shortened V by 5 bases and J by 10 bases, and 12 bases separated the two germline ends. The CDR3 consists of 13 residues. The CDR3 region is CASSVFRGSPLHF. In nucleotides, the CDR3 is TGTGCCAGCAGCGTATTCAGGGGCTCACCCCTCCACTTT. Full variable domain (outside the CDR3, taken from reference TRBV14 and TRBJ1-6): EAGVTQFPSHSVIEKGQTVTLRCDPISGHDNLYWYRRVMGKEIKFLLHFVKESKQDESGMPNNRFLAERTGGTYSTLKVQPAELEDSGVYFCASSVFRGSPLHFGNGTRLTVT.

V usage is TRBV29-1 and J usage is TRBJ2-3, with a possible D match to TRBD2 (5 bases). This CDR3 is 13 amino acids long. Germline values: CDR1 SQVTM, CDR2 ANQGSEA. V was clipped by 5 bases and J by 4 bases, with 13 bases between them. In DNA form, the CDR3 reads TGCAGCGTTTCCCTAGCAGAATCAGATACGCAGTATTTT. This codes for CSVSLAESDTQYF.

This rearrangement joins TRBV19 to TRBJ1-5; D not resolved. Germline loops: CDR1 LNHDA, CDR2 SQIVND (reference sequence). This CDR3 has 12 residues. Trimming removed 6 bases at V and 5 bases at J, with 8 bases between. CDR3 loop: CASRTDYQPQHF. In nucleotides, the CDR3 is TGTGCCAGTAGGACTGATTATCAGCCCCAGCATTTT.

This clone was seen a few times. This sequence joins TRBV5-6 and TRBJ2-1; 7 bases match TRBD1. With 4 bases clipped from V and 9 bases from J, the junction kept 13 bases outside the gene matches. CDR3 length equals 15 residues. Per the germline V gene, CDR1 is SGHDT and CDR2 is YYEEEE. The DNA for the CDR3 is TGTGCCAGCAGCAGCACAGGGGTCCGGCCCTTTGAGCAGTTCTTC. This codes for CASSSTGVRPFEQFF.

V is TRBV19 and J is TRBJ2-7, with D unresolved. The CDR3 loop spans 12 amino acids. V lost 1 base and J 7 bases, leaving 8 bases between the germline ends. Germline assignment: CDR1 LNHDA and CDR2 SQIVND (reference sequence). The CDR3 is CASSIGSGEQYF. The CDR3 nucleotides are TGTGCCAGTAGTATAGGATCAGGAGAGCAGTACTTC.

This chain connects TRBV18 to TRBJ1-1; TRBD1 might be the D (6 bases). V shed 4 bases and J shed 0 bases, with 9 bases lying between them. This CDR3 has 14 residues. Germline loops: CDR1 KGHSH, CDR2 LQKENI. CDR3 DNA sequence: TGTGCCAGCTCACTAGGGGGAATGAACACTGAAGCTTTCTTT. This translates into CASSLGGMNTEAFF.

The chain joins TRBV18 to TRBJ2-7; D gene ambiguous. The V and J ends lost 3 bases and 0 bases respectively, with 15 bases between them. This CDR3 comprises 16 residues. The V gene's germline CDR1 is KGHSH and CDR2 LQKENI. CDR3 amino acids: CASSPEVLRSSYEQYF. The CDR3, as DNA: TGTGCCAGCTCACCTGAGGTCCTAAGGAGCTCCTACGAGCAGTACTTC. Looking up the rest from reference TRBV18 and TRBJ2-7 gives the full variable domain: NAGVMQNPRHLVRRRGQEARLRCSPMKGHSHVYWYRQLPEEGLKFMVYLQKENIIDESGMPKERFSAEFPKEGPSILRIQQVVRGDSAAYFCASSPEVLRSSYEQYFGPGTRLTVT.

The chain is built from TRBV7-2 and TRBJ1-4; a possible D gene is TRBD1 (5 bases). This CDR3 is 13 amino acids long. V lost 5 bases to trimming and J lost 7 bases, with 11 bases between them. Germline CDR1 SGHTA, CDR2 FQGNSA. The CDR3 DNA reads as TGTGCCAGCAGCCCGCGGGGACCTGAAAAACTGTTTTTT. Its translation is CASSPRGPEKLFF.